These 17 T cell receptor beta chains came from one sample sequenced in a study of OX40 agonist ivuxolimab in advanced cancers. Some clones are missing from TCRdb's copy, which holds only in-frame ones; the method was immunoSEQ multiplex PCR. The sample lists approximately 71,000 clones, roughly 80% seen once, with around 9.9% in the top ten. The sample was CD4+ or CD8+ T cells sorted from blood, taken in a trial of the OX40 agonist ivuxolimab. The source of these receptors is an adult with an advanced solid tumor such as melanoma, head and neck, liver or kidney cancer.

The chain uses TRBV5-1 and TRBJ2-3; unclear D gene. The CDR3 totals 13 residues. Germline lookup yields CDR1 SGHRS and CDR2 YFSETQ. Trimming removed 3 bases from V and 4 bases from J, with 9 bases in between. The CDR3 bases are TGCGCCAGCAGCTCGAACCAGGCAGATACGCAGTATTTT. Translating gives CASSSNQADTQYF.

This rearrangement joins TRBV18 to TRBJ2-5; TRBD1 is a possible D gene (5 bases). V shed 3 bases and J shed 4 bases, with 12 bases lying between them. CDR1 and CDR2 from the germline V gene are KGHSH and LQKENI. The CDR3 is made up of 14 amino acids. This CDR3 is CASSPAQGRETQYF. As DNA, the CDR3 is TGTGCCAGCTCACCCGCCCAGGGTCGAGAGACCCAGTACTTC.

This clone was seen only a few times. The chain recombines TRBV10-2 with TRBJ2-3; 9 bases line up with TRBD2. CDR3 length: 16 amino acids. V lost 6 bases and J lost 2; bases outside the gene matches: 9. CDR1 and CDR2 (germline): WSHSY, SAAADI. The CDR3 sequence: CASRVGVAGATDTQYF. In nucleotides, the CDR3 is TGCGCCAGCAGGGTCGGGGTAGCGGGGGCCACAGATACGCAGTATTTT.

This clone was seen a single time. CDR3 DNA: TGTGCCAGCACCAGCCGCCTAGCGGGGGGCCTGGCCAAAAACATTCAGTACTTC. Amino acid sequence: CASTSRLAGGLAKNIQYF. This chain uses TRBV28 with TRBJ2-4; 11 bases map to TRBD2. The V and J ends lost 7 bases and 1 base, in that order; junction bases with no gene match: 12. CDR3 size: 18 residues. Germline V CDR1 and CDR2: MDHEN, SYDVKM.

The J gene is TRBJ1-1, the V gene TRBV6-6, with TRBD1 identical over 7 bases. Germline CDR1 and CDR2: MNHNY and SVGAGI (reference sequence). This CDR3 region has 15 residues. With 2 bases clipped from V and 0 bases from J, the junction kept 3 bases outside the gene matches. The CDR3 loop is CASSYPTGMNTEAFF. CDR3 sequence (DNA): TGTGCCAGCAGTTACCCGACAGGGATGAACACTGAAGCTTTCTTT.

This clone was seen only once. The V gene is TRBV7-9, the J gene TRBJ2-7, with no clear D. The CDR3 consists of 16 residues. Trimming pared 2 bases from V and 0 bases from J, leaving 14 bases between. Germline loops: CDR1 SEHNR, CDR2 FQNEAQ (reference sequence). CDR3 coding DNA: TGTGCCAGCAGCTTAACGGGCAGCCTCCACTCCTACGAGCAGTACTTC. Protein sequence: CASSLTGSLHSYEQYF.

The CDR3 is CASSVRSSGELFF. CDR3 nucleotides: TGTGCCAGCAGCGTAAGGAGCTCCGGGGAGCTGTTTTTT. This chain connects TRBV9 to TRBJ2-2, with unresolved D. CDR3 length: 13 amino acids. The germline gives CDR1 SGDLS, CDR2 YYNGEE. With 1 base removed from V and 6 bases from J, the gap between germline ends came to 7 bases.

The rearrangement links TRBV5-4 to TRBJ2-5, with D tentatively TRBD2 (6 bases). V lost 4 bases and J lost 0, with 13 bases in between. Germline values: CDR1 SGHNT, CDR2 YYREEE (reference sequence). The CDR3 has 15 residues. CDR3 DNA sequence: TGTGCCAGCAGCCCGCCTGGGGGGAACCAAGAGACCCAGTACTTC. Its translation: CASSPPGGNQETQYF.

The chain recombines TRBV2 with TRBJ2-5, with D maybe TRBD1 (6 bases). Germline CDR1 reads SNHLY; CDR2 reads FYNNEI. The CDR3 is 14 residues long. V was cut by 6 bases and J by 7 bases, with 18 bases left in between. CDR3 nucleotide sequence: TGTGCCAGCAGGAAGGACAGCATCCGTGGGACCCAGTACTTC. Its protein product is CASRKDSIRGTQYF.

The chain has TRBV29-1 and TRBJ2-4, with 7 nucleotides matching TRBD1. The junction had 3 bases not matched to a gene; V was cut back by 4 bases and J by 3 bases. The germline V gene encodes CDR1 SQVTM and CDR2 ANQGSEA. CDR3 length: 13 residues. The CDR3 DNA is TGCAGCGTTGTAGGGGGCCTCAAAAACATTCAGTACTTC. Its translation: CSVVGGLKNIQYF.

This chain uses TRBV10-3 with TRBJ2-3; 9 positions match TRBD1. Germline V gene sequence: CDR1 ENHRY, CDR2 SYGVKD. V gave up 5 bases and J gave up 5 bases; unmatched junction bases: 14. The CDR3 length is 17 residues. The CDR3 region has the DNA TGTGCCATCAGTCACCCGGGACAGGGTTTTAGCGGAGATACGCAGTATTTT. As protein: CAISHPGQGFSGDTQYF.

The CDR3 spells CASSGTGTSGSDEQFF. CDR3 in DNA: TGTGCCAGCAGCGGGACCGGGACTAGCGGTTCCGATGAGCAGTTCTTC. The J gene is TRBJ2-1, the V gene TRBV9; 11 bases are shared with TRBD2. The CDR3 is 16 amino acids. J gave up 8 bases and V 3 bases, and 10 bases lay outside the gene matches. From germline, CDR1 is SGDLS and CDR2 YYNGEE.

The chain combines TRBV7-2 with TRBJ2-7; TRBD2 agrees at 9 bases. Trimming removed 4 bases from V and 4 bases from J; junction bases left unmatched: 11. The CDR3 is 16 residues long. From germline, CDR1 is SGHTA and CDR2 FQGNSA. For the CDR3, the DNA is TGTGCCAGCAGCTCCGCTGGGGCTAGCGGGACATACGAGCAGTACTTC. Amino acid sequence: CASSSAGASGTYEQYF.

The chain recombines TRBV27 with TRBJ2-3, with 9 bases matching TRBD1. With V trimmed by 4 bases and J by 4 bases, 9 bases remained unmatched. The CDR3 consists of 16 residues. The germline gives CDR1 MNHEY, CDR2 SMNVEV (reference sequence). CDR3: CASSSWGQGLADTQYF. CDR3 DNA sequence: TGTGCCAGCAGTTCCTGGGGACAGGGACTTGCAGATACGCAGTATTTT.

V gene TRBV7-3 combines with J gene TRBJ1-1, with D maybe TRBD1 (6 bases). This CDR3 spans 14 amino acids. V shed 5 bases and J shed 0 bases, with 10 bases lying between them. CDR1 is SGHTA, CDR2 FQGTGA, per germline. For the CDR3, the DNA is TGTGCCAGCAGCGCCGGGACATTGAACACTGAAGCTTTCTTT. It encodes CASSAGTLNTEAFF. The complete variable domain, with remaining parts taken from reference TRBV7-3 and TRBJ1-1, reads GAGVSQTPSNKVTEKGKYVELRCDPISGHTALYWYRQSLGQGPEFLIYFQGTGAADDSGLPNDRFFAVRPEGSVSTLKIQRTERGDSAVYLCASSAGTLNTEAFFGQGTRLTVV.

The DNA of the CDR3 is TGTGCCAGCAGCAACTGGACTACCTACGAGCAGTACTTC. The encoded protein is CASSNWTTYEQYF. This rearrangement joins TRBV21-1 to TRBJ2-7; TRBD2, the D gene given by the table, was not confirmed from the DNA. TRBV21-1 is recorded as a pseudogene. The CDR3 is made up of 13 amino acids.

The chain carries TRBV4-1 and TRBJ2-2; 9 bases line up with TRBD1. Germline V CDR1 and CDR2: MGHRA, YSYEKL. V shed 1 base and J 3 bases; nucleotides not matched to a gene: 3. This CDR3 has 16 residues. The CDR3 DNA follows: TGCGCCAGCAGCCAAGGCGGGACAGGGTACACCGGGGAGCTGTTTTTT. It specifies CASSQGGTGYTGELFF.